The 14 T cell receptor beta chains presented below share a single source sample, sequenced in a study of blood T cell repertoires in COVID-19 (TCRdb year 2020). Preparation of the library involved the immunoSEQ multiplex PCR assay. Sourced from immuneACCESS, this table was stored by TCRdb with only in-frame sequences that have V and J called. A share of the clones is absent; for the studies checked, an unresolved V gene accounts for under half, and the remainder has no known explanation. Across this sample there are approximately 160,000 clones, with around 84% seen only once. The top ten clones comprise roughly 7% of the sample. Sequencing was carried out using peripheral blood. Receptors were obtained from a man aged 50 to 59 with active or convalescent COVID-19.

The V gene is TRBV6-6, the J gene TRBJ1-1; D perhaps matches TRBD1 (5 bases). The CDR3 has 15 amino acids. Between the trimmed V and J ends, which lost 7 bases and 1 base, there was a span of 16 bases. Germline V gene sequence: CDR1 MNHNY, CDR2 SVGAGI (reference sequence). The CDR3 spells CASTKSGGENTEAFF. CDR3 nucleotides: TGTGCCAGCACCAAATCGGGGGGTGAGAACACTGAAGCTTTCTTT.

This clone was recorded only once. V is TRBV5-1 and J is TRBJ2-5; 11 bases agree with TRBD2. This CDR3 has 15 amino acids. Germline V gene data show CDR1 as SGHRS and CDR2 as YFSETQ. Trimming at V came to 6 bases and at J to 4 bases, leaving 8 bases not matched to a gene. The CDR3 spells CASMVAGGLRETQYF. The CDR3 coding sequence is TGCGCCAGCATGGTAGCGGGGGGGCTCAGAGAGACCCAGTACTTC. Drawing the rest from reference TRBV5-1 and TRBJ2-5, the complete variable domain is KAGVTQTPRYLIKTRGQQVTLSCSPISGHRSVSWYQQTPGQGLQFLFEYFSETQRNKGNFPGRFSGRQFSNSRSEMNVSTLELGDSALYLCASMVAGGLRETQYFGPGTRLLVL.

V gene TRBV2 combines with J gene TRBJ2-1, with 10 positions matching TRBD2. The CDR3 runs 15 residues. Trimming took 3 bases from V and 10 from J; bases not matched to a gene: 9. From germline, CDR1 is SNHLY and CDR2 FYNNEI. The CDR3 protein is CASSEILAGDQEQFF. The CDR3 region has the DNA TGTGCCAGCAGTGAGATCCTAGCGGGAGATCAAGAGCAGTTCTTC.

This chain links TRBV12-5 with TRBJ1-1; 7 bases align to TRBD1. The germline CDR1 and CDR2 sequences are LGHNT and FRNRAP. The CDR3 is made up of 15 amino acids. J was trimmed by 4 bases and V by 0 bases; bases with no gene match: 5. For the CDR3, the DNA is TGTGCTAGTGGTTTGGTACTGGCAGGGGGCACTGAAGCTTTCTTT. This sequence encodes CASGLVLAGGTEAFF.

The chain employs TRBV5-1 and TRBJ2-7, with 10 bases aligning to TRBD1. The CDR3 covers 15 residues. Germline V gene lookup returns CDR1 SGHRS and CDR2 YFSETQ. V lost 2 bases and J lost 5; bases outside the gene matches: 7. CDR3 residues: CASSFLGGTGDEQYF. CDR3 nucleotide sequence: TGCGCCAGCAGCTTCCTGGGGGGGACAGGGGACGAGCAGTACTTC. Based on the CDR3 plus reference TRBV5-1 and TRBJ2-7, the full variable domain is KAGVTQTPRYLIKTRGQQVTLSCSPISGHRSVSWYQQTPGQGLQFLFEYFSETQRNKGNFPGRFSGRQFSNSRSEMNVSTLELGDSALYLCASSFLGGTGDEQYFGPGTRLTVT.

The chain has TRBV9 and TRBJ2-5; D is perhaps TRBD1 (6 bases). Germline loops: CDR1 SGDLS, CDR2 YYNGEE. The V gene lost 4 bases and the J gene lost 2 bases, with 18 bases spanning the gap. The CDR3 spans 16 residues. This chain's CDR3 is CASSYRDYVFQETQYF. CDR3 bases: TGTGCCAGCAGCTACAGGGATTATGTATTTCAAGAGACCCAGTACTTC. The full variable domain, its missing parts supplied by reference TRBV9 and TRBJ2-5, is DSGVTQTPKHLITATGQRVTLRCSPRSGDLSVYWYQQSLDQGLQFLIQYYNGEERAKGNILERFSAQQFPDLHSELNLSSLELGDSALYFCASSYRDYVFQETQYFGPGTRLLVL.

The chain uses TRBV11-2 and TRBJ2-7; D may be TRBD2 (5 bases). Per germline, CDR1 SGHAT and CDR2 FQNNGV. With 1 base removed from V and 2 bases from J, the gap between germline ends came to 15 bases. CDR3 size: 16 residues. The CDR3 region has the DNA TGTGCCAGCAGCTTAGCGGCTAGCCTTTTGCCCTACGAGCAGTACTTC. It encodes CASSLAASLLPYEQYF.

This clone was found once. The V and J genes are TRBV18 and TRBJ2-1, with 8 positions matching TRBD1. The germline CDR1 and CDR2 sequences are KGHSH and LQKENI. V was clipped by 4 bases and J by 2 bases; unmatched bases: 4. This CDR3 comprises 15 residues. The CDR3 DNA is TGTGCCAGCTCACAAAGGGACAGGCCCTACAATGAGCAGTTCTTC. Residues: CASSQRDRPYNEQFF. Drawing the rest from reference TRBV18 and TRBJ2-1, the complete variable domain is NAGVMQNPRHLVRRRGQEARLRCSPMKGHSHVYWYRQLPEEGLKFMVYLQKENIIDESGMPKERFSAEFPKEGPSILRIQQVVRGDSAAYFCASSQRDRPYNEQFFGPGTRLTVL.

This rearrangement joins TRBV7-3 to TRBJ2-3; 11 bases align to TRBD2. There are 14 residues in the CDR3. V was clipped by 5 bases and J by 4 bases; unmatched bases: 2. Germline V gene sequence: CDR1 SGHTA, CDR2 FQGTGA. This CDR3 reads CASSPSGGSDTQYF. The CDR3, as DNA: TGTGCCAGCAGCCCTAGCGGGGGGTCAGATACGCAGTATTTT.

The chain joins TRBV7-9 to TRBJ1-6; D perhaps matches TRBD1 (6 bases). The CDR3 extends over 13 amino acids. Germline CDR1 and CDR2: SEHNR and FQNEAQ (reference sequence). V was cut by 5 bases and J by 7 bases, with 9 bases left in between. CDR3 region: CASSVTGNSPLHF. Written as DNA, the CDR3 is TGTGCCAGCAGCGTAACAGGGAATTCACCCCTCCACTTT.

The chain joins TRBV7-9 to TRBJ2-3, with 9 bases lining up with TRBD2. V shed 5 bases and J 0 bases; nucleotides not matched to a gene: 15. There are 19 residues in the CDR3. Germline CDR1 reads SEHNR; CDR2 reads FQNEAQ (reference sequence). The CDR3 sequence is CASSRYRSERGVSTDTQYF. In nucleotides, the CDR3 is TGTGCCAGCAGCCGATACCGGTCAGAGCGGGGGGTAAGCACAGATACGCAGTATTTT.

The J gene is TRBJ2-5, the V gene TRBV9; the match to TRBD2 covers 9 bases. This CDR3 is 15 amino acids long. V lost 4 bases, J lost 3 bases, and 7 bases stayed unmatched. CDR1 is SGDLS, CDR2 YYNGEE, per germline. CDR3 protein: CASSKGTSWKETQYF. The CDR3 nucleotides read TGTGCCAGCAGCAAGGGGACTAGCTGGAAAGAGACCCAGTACTTC.

CDR3 nucleotides: TGCGCCAGCAGCCTATTCAATGTGGAGACCCAGTACTTC. Translating gives CASSLFNVETQYF. V usage is TRBV5-1 and J usage is TRBJ2-5; D is unresolved. Trimming removed 4 bases from V and 5 bases from J, with 12 bases in between. This CDR3 is built from 13 residues. Germline loops: CDR1 SGHRS, CDR2 YFSETQ.

The chain carries TRBV10-3 and TRBJ2-1; maybe TRBD2 (6 bases). CDR1 and CDR2 from the germline V gene are ENHRY and SYGVKD. The CDR3 has 15 residues. The V gene lost 10 bases and the J gene lost 0 bases, with 16 bases spanning the gap. CDR3 sequence reads: CATTPGASSYNEQFF. The CDR3 nucleotides are TGTGCCACCACGCCGGGAGCGAGCTCCTACAATGAGCAGTTCTTC.